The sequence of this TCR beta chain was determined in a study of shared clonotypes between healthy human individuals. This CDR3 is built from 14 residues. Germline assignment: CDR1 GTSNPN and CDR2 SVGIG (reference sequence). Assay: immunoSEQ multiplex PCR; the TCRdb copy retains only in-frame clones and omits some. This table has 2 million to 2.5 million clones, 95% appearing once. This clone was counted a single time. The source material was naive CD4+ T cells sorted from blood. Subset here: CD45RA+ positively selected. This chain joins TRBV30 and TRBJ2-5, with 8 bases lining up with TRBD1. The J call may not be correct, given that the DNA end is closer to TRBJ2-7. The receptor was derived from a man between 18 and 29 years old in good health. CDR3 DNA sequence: TGTGCCTGTCTCAGGACAGGGAAGGGCGACGAGCAGTACTTC. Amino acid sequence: CACLRTGKGDEQYF.